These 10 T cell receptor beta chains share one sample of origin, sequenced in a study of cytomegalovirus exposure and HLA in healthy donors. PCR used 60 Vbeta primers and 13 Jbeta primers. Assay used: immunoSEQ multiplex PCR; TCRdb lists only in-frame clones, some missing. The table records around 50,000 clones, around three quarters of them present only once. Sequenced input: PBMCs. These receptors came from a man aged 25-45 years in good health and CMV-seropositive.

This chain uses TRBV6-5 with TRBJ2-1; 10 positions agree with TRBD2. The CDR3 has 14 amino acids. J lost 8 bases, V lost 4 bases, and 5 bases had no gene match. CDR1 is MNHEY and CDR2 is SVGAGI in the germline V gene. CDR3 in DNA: TGTGCCAGCAGTTTAGCGGGGGGCTTTGATGAGCAGTTCTTC. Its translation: CASSLAGGFDEQFF.

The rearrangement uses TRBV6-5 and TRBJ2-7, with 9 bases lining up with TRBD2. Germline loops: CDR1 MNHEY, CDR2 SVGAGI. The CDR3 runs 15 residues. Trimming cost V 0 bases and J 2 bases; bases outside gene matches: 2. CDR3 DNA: TGTGCCAGCAGTTACTCGGCGGGGGGGCCCTACGAGCAGTACTTC. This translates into CASSYSAGGPYEQYF.

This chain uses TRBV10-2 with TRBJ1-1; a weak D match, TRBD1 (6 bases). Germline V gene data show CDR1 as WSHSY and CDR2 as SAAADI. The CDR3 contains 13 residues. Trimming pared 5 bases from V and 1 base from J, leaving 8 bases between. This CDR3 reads CASSLQGNTEAFF. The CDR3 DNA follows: TGCGCCAGCAGTTTACAGGGGAACACTGAAGCTTTCTTT.

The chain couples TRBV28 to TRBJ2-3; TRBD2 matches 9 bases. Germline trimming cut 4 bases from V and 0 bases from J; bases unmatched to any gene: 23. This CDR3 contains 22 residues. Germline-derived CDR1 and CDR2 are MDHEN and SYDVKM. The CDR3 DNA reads TGTGCCAGCAGTTATCCTCTTCTGTCTAGCGGGAAAAGTAGAGCTAGCACAGATACGCAGTATTTT. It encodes CASSYPLLSSGKSRASTDTQYF.

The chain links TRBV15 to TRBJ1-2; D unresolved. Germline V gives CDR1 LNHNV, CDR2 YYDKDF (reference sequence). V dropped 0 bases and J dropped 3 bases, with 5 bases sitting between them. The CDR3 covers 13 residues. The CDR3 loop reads CATSRDRHYGYTF. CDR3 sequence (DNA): TGTGCCACCAGCAGAGACAGGCACTATGGCTACACCTTC.

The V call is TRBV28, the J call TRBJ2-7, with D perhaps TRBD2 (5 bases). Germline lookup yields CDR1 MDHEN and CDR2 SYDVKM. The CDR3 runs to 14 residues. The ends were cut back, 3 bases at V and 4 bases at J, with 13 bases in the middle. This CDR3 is CASSFTGSSYEQYF. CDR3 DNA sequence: TGTGCCAGCAGTTTTACGGGGAGTTCTTACGAGCAGTACTTC.

This CDR3 is CASSPYRQEAFF. CDR3 sequence (DNA): TGTGCCAGCTCACCTTACAGGCAAGAAGCTTTCTTT. V is TRBV18 and J is TRBJ1-1, with D perhaps TRBD1 (5 bases). V lost 3 bases and J lost 8, with 10 bases in between. This CDR3 comprises 12 residues. The germline CDR1 and CDR2 sequences are KGHSH and LQKENI.

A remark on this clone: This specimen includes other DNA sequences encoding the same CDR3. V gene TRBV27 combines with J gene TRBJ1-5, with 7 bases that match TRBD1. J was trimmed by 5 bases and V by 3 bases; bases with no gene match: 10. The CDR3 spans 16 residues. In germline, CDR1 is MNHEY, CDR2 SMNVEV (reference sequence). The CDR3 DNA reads TGTGCCAGCAGTTTGAATGGGGCAGGGGGACATCAGCCCCAGCATTTT. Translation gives CASSLNGAGGHQPQHF.

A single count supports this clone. The chain's CDR3 is CASSSSPRTFNYGYTF. CDR3 sequence (DNA): TGTGCCAGCAGCTCGAGCCCCCGGACTTTCAACTATGGCTACACCTTC. The chain couples TRBV9 to TRBJ1-2; the D is unclear. The CDR3 is 16 residues long. V lost 4 bases and J lost 2, with 18 bases in between. Germline V gene data show CDR1 as SGDLS and CDR2 as YYNGEE.

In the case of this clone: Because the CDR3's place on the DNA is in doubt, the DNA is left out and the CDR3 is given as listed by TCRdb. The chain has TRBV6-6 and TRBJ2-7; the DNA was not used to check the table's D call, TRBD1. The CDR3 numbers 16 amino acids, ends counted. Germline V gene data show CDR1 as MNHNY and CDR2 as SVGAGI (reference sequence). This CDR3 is CASSSSGDRVMYEQYF.